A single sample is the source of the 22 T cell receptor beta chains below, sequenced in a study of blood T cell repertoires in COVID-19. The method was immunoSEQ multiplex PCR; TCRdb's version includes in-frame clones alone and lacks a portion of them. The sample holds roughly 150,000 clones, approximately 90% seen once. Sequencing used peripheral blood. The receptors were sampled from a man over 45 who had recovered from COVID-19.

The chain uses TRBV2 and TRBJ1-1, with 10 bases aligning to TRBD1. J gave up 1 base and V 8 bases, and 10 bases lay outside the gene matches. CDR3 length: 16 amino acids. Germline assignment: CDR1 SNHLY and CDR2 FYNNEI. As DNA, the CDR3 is TGTGCCAGCCCACCGGGGAGGGACAGGGGGAACACTGAAGCTTTCTTT. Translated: CASPPGRDRGNTEAFF.

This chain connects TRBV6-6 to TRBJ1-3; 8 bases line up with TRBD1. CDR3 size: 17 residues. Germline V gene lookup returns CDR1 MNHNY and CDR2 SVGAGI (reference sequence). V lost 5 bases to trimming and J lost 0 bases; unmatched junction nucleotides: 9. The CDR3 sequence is CASSPQSGTGSGNTIYF. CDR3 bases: TGTGCCAGCAGTCCCCAATCAGGGACAGGCTCTGGAAACACCATATATTTT.

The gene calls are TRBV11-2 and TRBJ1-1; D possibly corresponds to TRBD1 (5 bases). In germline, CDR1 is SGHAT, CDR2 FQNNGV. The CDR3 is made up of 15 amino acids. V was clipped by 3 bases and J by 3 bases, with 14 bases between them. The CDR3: CASSLGQGWHTEAFF. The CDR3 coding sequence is TGTGCCAGCAGCTTGGGGCAGGGATGGCACACTGAAGCTTTCTTT.

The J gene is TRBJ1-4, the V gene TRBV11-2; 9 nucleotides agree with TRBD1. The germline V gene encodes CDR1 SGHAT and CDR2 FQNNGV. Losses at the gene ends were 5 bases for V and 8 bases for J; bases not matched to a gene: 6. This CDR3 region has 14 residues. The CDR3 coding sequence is TGTGCCAGCAGCCCCGACAGGGGGGGAGAAAAACTGTTTTTT. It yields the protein CASSPDRGGEKLFF.

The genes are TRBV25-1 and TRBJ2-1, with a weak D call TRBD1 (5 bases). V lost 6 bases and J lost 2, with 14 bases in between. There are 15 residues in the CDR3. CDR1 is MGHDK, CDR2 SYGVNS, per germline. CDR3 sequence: CASREQATAYNEQFF. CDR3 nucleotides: TGTGCCAGCAGGGAACAGGCTACCGCCTACAATGAGCAGTTCTTC.

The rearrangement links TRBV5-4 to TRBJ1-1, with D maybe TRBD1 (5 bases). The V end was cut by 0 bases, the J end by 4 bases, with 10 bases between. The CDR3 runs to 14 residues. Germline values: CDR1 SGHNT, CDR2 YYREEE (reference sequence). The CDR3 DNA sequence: TGTGCCAGCAGCTTGGCTGGGGCCGGCACTGAAGCTTTCTTT. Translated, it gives CASSLAGAGTEAFF.

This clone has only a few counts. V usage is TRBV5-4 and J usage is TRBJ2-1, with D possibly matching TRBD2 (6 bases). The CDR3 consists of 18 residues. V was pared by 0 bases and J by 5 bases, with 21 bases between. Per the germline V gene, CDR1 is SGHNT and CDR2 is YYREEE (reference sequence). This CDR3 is CASSLDGVGLAHHNEQFF. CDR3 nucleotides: TGTGCCAGCAGCTTGGATGGTGTCGGGCTAGCGCACCACAATGAGCAGTTCTTC. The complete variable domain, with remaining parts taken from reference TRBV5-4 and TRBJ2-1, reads ETGVTQSPTHLIKTRGQQVTLRCSSQSGHNTVSWYQQALGQGPQFIFQYYREEENGRGNFPPRFSGLQFPNYSSELNVNALELDDSALYLCASSLDGVGLAHHNEQFFGPGTRLTVL.

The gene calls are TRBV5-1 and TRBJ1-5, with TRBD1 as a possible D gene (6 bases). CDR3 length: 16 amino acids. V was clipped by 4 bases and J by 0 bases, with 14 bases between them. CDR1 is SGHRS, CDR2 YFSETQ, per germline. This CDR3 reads CASSRDIGNSNQPQHF. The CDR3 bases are TGCGCCAGCAGCCGGGACATTGGCAATAGCAATCAGCCCCAGCATTTT.

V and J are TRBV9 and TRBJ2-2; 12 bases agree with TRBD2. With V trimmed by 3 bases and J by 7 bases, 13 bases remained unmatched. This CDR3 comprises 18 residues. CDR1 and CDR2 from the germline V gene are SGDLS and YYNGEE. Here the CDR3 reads CASSEAPLAGGRSGELFF. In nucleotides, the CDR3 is TGTGCCAGCAGCGAGGCCCCCCTAGCGGGGGGGCGCAGCGGGGAGCTGTTTTTT.

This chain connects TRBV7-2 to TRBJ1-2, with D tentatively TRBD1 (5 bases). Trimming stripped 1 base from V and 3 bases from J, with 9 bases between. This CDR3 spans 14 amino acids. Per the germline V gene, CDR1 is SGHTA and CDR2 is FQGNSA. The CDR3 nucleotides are TGTGCCAGCAGCTTAGTTGGGGGGGACTATGGCTACACCTTC. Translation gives CASSLVGGDYGYTF.

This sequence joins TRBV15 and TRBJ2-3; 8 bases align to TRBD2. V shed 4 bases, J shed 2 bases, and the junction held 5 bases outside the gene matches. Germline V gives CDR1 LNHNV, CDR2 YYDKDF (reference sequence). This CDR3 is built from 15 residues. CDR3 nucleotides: TGTGCCACCAGCAAAGAAGCGGGGGCCACAGATACGCAGTATTTT. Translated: CATSKEAGATDTQYF. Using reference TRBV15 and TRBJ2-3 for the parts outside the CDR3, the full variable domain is DAMVIQNPRYQVTQFGKPVTLSCSQTLNHNVMYWYQQKSSQAPKLLFHYYDKDFNNEADTPDNFQSRRPNTSFCFLDIRSPGLGDTAMYLCATSKEAGATDTQYFGPGTRLTVL.

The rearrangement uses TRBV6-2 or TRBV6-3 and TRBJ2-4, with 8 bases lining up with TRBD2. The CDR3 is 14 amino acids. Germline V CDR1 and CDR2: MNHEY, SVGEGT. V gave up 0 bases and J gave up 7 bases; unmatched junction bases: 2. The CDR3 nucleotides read TGTGCCAGCAGTTACTCCCCTAGCGGGAACATTCAGTACTTC. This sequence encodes CASSYSPSGNIQYF.

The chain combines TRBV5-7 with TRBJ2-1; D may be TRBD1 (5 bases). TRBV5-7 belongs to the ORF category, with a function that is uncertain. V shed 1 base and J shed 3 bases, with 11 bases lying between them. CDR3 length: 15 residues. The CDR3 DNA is TGTGCCAGCAGCTTGTGGTGGGGCTTCTACAATGAGCAGTTCTTC. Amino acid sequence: CASSLWWGFYNEQFF.

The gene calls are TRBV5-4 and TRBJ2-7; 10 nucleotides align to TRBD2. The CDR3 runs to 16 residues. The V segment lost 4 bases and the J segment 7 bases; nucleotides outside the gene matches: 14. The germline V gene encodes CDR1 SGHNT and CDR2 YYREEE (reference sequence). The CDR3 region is CASSPGGASGSQEQYF. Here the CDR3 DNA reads TGTGCCAGCAGCCCGGGGGGGGCTAGCGGGAGTCAGGAGCAGTACTTC.

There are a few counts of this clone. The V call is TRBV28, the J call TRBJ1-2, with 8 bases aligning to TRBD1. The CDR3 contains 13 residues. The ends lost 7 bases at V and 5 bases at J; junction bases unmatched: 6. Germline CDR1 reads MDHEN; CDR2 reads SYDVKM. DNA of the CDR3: TGTGCCAGCACCGGACAGGGATATTATGGCTACACCTTC. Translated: CASTGQGYYGYTF.

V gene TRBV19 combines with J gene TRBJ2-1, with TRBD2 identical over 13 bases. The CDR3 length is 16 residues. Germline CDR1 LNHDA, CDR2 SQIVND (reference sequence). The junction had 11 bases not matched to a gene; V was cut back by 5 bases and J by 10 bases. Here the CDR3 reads CASSLLAGGRTTEQFF. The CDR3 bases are TGTGCCAGTAGTCTACTAGCGGGAGGGAGGACCACGGAGCAGTTCTTC.

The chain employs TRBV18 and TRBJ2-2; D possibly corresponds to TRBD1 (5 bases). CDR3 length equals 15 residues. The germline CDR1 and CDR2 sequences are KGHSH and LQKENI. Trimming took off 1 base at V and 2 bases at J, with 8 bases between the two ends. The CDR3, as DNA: TGTGCCAGCTCACCACAGGGGTCTAACACCGGGGAGCTGTTTTTT. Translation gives CASSPQGSNTGELFF.

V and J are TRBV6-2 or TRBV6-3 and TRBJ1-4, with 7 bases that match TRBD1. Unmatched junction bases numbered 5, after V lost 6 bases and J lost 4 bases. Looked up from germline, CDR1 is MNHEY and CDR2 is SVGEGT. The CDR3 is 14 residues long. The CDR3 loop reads CASSRGTDNEKLFF. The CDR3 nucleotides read TGTGCCAGCAGCAGGGGGACAGATAATGAAAAACTGTTTTTT.

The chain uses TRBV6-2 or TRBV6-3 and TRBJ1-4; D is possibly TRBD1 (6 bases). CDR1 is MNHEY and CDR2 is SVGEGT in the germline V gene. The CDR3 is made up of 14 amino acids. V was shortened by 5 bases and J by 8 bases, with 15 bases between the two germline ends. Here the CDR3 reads CASSVSGGVEKLFF. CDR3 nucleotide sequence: TGTGCCAGCAGTGTCTCGGGGGGCGTGGAAAAACTGTTTTTT.

CDR3 sequence reads: CASSLQSGGAEELFF. In DNA form, the CDR3 reads TGTGCCAGCAGCTTACAAAGCGGGGGGGCCGAGGAGCTGTTTTTT. This rearrangement joins TRBV11-2 to TRBJ2-2; 10 nucleotides line up with TRBD2. Looked up from germline, CDR1 is SGHAT and CDR2 is FQNNGV. J was trimmed by 10 bases and V by 2 bases; bases with no gene match: 7. The CDR3 covers 15 residues.

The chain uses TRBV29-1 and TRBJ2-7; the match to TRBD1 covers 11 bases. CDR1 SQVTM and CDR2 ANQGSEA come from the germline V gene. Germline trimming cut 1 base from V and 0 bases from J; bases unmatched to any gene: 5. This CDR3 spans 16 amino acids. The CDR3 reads CSVEGTGGRSSYEQYF. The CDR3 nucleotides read TGCAGCGTTGAAGGGACAGGGGGCCGAAGCTCCTACGAGCAGTACTTC.

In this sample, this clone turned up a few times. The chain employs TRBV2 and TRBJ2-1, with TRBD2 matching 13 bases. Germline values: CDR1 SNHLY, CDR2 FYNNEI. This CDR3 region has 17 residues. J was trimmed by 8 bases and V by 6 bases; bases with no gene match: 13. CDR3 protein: CASSRGTSGRALDEQFF. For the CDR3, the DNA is TGTGCCAGCAGCCGAGGCACTAGCGGGAGGGCCTTGGATGAGCAGTTCTTC.